This TCR beta chain was found in a study of beta chain features in type 1 diabetes. General study findings and limits: No resolution was reached here on whether HLA type influences TCRB rearrangement. Insertions at VDJ junctions were less frequent in type 1 diabetes patients. These patients also deleted more nucleotides at the same junctions.

A few counts support this clone. Its cognate antigen is unknown. The CDR3 runs 15 residues. V was cut by 5 bases and J by 3 bases, with 16 bases left in between. Germline V CDR1 and CDR2: SEHNR, FQNEAQ (reference sequence). What was sequenced were expressed TCRB transcripts, since all of the isolated RNA had been reverse transcribed. Assay: immunoSEQ multiplex PCR; the TCRdb copy retains only in-frame clones and omits some. The profile shows about 350,000 clones, 15% to 20% of them singletons. The gene calls are TRBV7-9 and TRBJ1-1, with a possible D match to TRBD1 (6 bases). This TCR came from a woman in her late teens or twenties in good health. Sequencing was done on a sample of naive CD4+ T cells from blood. CDR3 DNA: TGTGCCAGCAGCCCCTGGGGAGAGGGGGACACTGAAGCTTTCTTT. Protein sequence: CASSPWGEGDTEAFF. Based on the CDR3 plus reference TRBV7-9 and TRBJ1-1, the full variable domain is DTGVSQNPRHKITKRGQNVTFRCDPISEHNRLYWYRQTLGQGPEFLTYFQNEAQLEKSRLLSDRFSAERPKGSFSTLEIQRTEQGDSAMYLCASSPWGEGDTEAFFGQGTRLTVV.